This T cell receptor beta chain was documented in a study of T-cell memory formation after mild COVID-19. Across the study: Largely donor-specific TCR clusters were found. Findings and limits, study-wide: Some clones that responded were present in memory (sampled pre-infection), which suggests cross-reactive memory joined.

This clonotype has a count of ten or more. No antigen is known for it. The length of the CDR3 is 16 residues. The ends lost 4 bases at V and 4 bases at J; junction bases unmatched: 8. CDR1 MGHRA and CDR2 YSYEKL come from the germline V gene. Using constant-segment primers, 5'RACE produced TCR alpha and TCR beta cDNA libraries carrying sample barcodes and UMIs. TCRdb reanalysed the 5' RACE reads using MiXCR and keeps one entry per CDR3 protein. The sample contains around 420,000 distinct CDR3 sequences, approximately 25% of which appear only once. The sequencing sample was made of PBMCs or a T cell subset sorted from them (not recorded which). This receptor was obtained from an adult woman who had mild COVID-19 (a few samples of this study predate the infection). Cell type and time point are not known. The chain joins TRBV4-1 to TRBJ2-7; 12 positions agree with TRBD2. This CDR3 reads CASSLELAGGSYEQYF. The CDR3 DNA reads TGCGCCAGCAGCCTTGAACTAGCGGGAGGTTCGTACGAGCAGTACTTC.